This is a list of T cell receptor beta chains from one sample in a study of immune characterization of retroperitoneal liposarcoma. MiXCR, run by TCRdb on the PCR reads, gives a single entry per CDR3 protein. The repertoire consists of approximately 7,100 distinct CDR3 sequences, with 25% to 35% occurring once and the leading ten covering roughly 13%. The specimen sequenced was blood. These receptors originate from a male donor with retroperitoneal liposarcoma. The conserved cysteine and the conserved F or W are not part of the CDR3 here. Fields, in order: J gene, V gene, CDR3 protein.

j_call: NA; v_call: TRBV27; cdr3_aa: ASSMPGTSLETQY
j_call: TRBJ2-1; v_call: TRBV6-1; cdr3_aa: ASSRQWDEQF
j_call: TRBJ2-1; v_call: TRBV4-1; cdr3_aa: ASSPLTGGSYTTNEQF
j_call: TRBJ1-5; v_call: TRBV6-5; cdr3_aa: ASSYSSPYSNQPQH
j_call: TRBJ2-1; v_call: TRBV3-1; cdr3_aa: ASSQDSLAGVPNEQF
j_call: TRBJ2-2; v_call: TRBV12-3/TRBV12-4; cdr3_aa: ASSHLSGRVLGGELF
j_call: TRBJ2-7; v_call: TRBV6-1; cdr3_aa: ASSEMASGSSYEQY
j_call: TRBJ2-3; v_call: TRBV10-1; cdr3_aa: ASSESWGTQY
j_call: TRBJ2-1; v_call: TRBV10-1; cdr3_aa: ASSDFYNEQF
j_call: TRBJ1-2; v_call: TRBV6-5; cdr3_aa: ASSSIAPYGYT
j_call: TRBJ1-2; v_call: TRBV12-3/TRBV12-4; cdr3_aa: ASSSGNYGYT
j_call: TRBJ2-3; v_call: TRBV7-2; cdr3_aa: ASSLGAGTDTQY
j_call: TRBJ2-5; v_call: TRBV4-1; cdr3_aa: ASSQGWGGGGETQY
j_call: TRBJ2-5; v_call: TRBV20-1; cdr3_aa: SARVPESGGPLEETQY
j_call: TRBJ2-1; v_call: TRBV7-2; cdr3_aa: ASSFRGARGNEQF
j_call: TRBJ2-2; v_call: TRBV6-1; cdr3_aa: ASSQMGTGAPSGELF
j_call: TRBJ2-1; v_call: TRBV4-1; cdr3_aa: ASSQTTGTGNVAGWDEQF
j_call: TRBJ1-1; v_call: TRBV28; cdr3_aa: ASSMYRGLVTEAF
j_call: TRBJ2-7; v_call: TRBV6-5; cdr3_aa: ASSYSDRGDYEQY
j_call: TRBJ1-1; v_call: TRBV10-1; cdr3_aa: ASSRRPNTEAF
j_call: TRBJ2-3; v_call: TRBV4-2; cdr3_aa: ASSQEWGGTDTQY
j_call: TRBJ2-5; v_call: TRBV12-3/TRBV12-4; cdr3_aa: ASTPGTKETQY
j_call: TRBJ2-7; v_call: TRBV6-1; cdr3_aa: ASRETSGRVDEQY
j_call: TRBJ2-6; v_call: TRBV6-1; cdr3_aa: ASSELGGSGANVLT
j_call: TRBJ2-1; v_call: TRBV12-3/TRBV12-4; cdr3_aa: ASRWELNEQF
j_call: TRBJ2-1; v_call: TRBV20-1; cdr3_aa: SARTSEDYNEQF
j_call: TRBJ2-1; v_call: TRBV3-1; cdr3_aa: ASSQGLGLAGGSEQF
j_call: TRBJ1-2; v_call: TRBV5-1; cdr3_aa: ASSSDAHYGYT
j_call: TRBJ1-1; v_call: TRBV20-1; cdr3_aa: SARARPGQNTEAF
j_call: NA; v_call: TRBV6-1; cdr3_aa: ASGTSGRNEQY
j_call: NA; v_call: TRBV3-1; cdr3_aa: ASSQALAGETQY
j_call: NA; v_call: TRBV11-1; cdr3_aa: ASSPSGGARETQY
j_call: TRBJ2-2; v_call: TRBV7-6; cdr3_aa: ASRVAESNTGELF
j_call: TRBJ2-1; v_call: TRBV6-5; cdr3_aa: ASSYVSESSYNEQF
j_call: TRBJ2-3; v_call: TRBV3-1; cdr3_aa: ASSQDLLEQY
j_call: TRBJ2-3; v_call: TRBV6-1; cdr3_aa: ASSVGGQAVSTDTQY
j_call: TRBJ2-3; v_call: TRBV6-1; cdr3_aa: ASSERPIGRVLTDTQY
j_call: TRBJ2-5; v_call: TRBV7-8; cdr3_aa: ASSVAGESNEQY
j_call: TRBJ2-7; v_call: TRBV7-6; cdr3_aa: ASSLIGGIGSSYEQY
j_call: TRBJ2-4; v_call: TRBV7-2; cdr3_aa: ASSPPTGSKNIQY
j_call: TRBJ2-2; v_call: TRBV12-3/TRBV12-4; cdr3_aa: ASSPRRQGTGELF
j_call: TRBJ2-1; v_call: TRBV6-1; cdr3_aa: ASRDRFNEQF
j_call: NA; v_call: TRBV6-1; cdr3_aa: AAGDYGSYEQY
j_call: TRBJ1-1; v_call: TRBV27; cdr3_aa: ASSTSNRGPEAF
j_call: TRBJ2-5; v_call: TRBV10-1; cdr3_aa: ASSEEREGETQY
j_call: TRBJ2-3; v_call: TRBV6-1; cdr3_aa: ASSPGQGTDTQY
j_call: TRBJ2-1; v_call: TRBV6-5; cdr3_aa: ASSYSKGARNEQF
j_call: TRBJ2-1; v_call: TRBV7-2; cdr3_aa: ASSSMPFSDEQF
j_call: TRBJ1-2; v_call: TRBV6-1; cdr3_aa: ASTRTGYGYT
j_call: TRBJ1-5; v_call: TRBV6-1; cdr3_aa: ASKRAQFNNQPQH
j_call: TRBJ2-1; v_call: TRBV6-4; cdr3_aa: ASSERAFDNEQF
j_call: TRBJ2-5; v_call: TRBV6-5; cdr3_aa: ASSYSLEGPKY
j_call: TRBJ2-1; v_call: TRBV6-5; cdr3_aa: ASSYGQRRSYNEQF
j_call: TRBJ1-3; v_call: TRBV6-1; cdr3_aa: ASSLTDGNTIY
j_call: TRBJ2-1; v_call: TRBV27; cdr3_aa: ASSWGTRREQF
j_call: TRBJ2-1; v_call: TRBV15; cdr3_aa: ATSRDYGLTKGQF
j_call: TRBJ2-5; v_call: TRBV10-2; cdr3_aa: ASTQTGGEETQY
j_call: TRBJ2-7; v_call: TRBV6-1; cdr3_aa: ASSEVAGTGYSSSYEQY
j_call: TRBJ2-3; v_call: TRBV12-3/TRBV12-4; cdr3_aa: ASSPRQNTDTQY
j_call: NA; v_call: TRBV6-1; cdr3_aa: ASSTAYEQY